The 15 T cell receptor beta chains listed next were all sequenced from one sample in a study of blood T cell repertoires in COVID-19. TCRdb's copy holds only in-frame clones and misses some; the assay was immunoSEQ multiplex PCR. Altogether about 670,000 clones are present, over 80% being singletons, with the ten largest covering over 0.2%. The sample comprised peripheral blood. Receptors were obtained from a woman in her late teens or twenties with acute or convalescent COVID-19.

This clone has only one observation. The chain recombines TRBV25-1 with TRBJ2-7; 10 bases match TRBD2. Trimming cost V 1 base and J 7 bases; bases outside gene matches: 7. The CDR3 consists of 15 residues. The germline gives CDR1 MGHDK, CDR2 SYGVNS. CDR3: CASSESSGGAGEQYF. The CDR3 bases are TGTGCCAGCAGTGAATCGAGCGGGGGGGCTGGAGAGCAGTACTTC.

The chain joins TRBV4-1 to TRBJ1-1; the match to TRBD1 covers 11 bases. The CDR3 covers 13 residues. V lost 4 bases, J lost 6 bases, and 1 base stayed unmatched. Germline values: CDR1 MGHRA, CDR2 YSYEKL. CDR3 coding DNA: TGCGCCAGCAGCCCGGGACAGGGGGCTGAAGCTTTCTTT. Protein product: CASSPGQGAEAFF.

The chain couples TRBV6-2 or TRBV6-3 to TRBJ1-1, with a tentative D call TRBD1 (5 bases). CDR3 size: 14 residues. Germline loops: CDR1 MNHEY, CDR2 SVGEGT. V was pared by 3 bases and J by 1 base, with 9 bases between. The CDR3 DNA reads TGTGCCAGCAGTTATCGACAGAGGAACACTGAAGCTTTCTTT. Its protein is CASSYRQRNTEAFF.

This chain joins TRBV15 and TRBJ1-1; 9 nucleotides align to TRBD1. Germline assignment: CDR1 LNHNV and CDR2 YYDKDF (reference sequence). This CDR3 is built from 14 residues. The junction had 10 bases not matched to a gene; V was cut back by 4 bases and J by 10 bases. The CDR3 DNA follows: TGTGCCACCAGCACGAGAGTAGGGACAGGGCGAGCTTTCTTT. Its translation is CATSTRVGTGRAFF.

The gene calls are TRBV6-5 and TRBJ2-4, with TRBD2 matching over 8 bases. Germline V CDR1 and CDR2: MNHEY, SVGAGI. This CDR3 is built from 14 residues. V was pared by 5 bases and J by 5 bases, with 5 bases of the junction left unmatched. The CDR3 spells CASSNSGDQNIQYF. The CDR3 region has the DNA TGTGCCAGCAGTAATAGCGGGGACCAAAACATTCAGTACTTC.

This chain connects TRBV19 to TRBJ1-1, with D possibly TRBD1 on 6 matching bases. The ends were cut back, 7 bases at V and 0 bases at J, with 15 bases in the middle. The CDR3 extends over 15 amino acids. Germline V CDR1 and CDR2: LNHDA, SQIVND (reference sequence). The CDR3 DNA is TGTGCCAGTACCCCAACAGGGTTCATGAACACTGAAGCTTTCTTT. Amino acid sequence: CASTPTGFMNTEAFF. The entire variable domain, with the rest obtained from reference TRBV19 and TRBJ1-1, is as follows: DGGITQSPKYLFRKEGQNVTLSCEQNLNHDAMYWYRQDPGQGLRLIYYSQIVNDFQKGDIAEGYSVSREKKESFPLTVTSAQKNPTAFYLCASTPTGFMNTEAFFGQGTRLTVV.

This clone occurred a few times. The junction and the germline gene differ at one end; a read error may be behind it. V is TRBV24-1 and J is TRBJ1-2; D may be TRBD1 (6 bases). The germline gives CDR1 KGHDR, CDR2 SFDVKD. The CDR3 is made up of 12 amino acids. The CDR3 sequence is CATSDATDGQIF. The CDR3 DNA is TGTGCCACCAGTGATGCTACCGACGGACAGATCTTC.

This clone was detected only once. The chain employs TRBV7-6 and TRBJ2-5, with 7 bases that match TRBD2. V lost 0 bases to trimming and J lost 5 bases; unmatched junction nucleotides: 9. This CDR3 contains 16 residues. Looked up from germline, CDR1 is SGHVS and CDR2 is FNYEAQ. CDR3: CASSLAERDRLETQYF. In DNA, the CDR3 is TGTGCCAGCAGCTTAGCCGAGCGGGATAGGTTGGAGACCCAGTACTTC.

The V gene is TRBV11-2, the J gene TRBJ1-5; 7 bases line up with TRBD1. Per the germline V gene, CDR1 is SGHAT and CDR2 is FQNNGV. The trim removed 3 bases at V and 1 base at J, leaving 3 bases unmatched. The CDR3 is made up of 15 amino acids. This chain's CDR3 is CASSFRGQSNQPQHF. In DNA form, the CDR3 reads TGTGCCAGCAGCTTTAGGGGACAGAGCAATCAGCCCCAGCATTTT.

CDR3 nucleotide sequence: TGTGCCACCAGTGGGGCGGGTGATAATTCACCCCTCCACTTT. This codes for CATSGAGDNSPLHF. The chain carries TRBV24-1 and TRBJ1-6; D gene unclear. The V gene lost 5 bases and the J gene lost 5 bases, with 9 bases spanning the gap. Germline loops: CDR1 KGHDR, CDR2 SFDVKD. The CDR3 covers 14 residues.

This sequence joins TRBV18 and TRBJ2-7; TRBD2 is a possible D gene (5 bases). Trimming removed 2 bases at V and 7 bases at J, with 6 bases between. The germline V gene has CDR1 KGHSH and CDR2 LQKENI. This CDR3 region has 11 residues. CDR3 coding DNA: TGTGCCAGCTCACCAGGCGGGGAGCAGTACTTC. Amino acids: CASSPGGEQYF.

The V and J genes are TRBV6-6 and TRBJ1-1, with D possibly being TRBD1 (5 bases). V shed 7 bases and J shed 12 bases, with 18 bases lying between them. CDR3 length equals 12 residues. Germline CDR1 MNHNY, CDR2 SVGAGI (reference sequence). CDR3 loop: CASTLIGGVPFF. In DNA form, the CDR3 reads TGTGCCAGCACTCTTATCGGGGGGGTCCCTTTCTTT.

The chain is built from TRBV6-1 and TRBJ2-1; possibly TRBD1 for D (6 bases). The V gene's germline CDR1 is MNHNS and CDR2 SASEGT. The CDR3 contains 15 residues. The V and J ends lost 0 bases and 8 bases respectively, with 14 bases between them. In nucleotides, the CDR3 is TGTGCCAGCAGTGAAGCTTTCGGCAGGGGATATGAGCAGTTCTTC. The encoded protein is CASSEAFGRGYEQFF.

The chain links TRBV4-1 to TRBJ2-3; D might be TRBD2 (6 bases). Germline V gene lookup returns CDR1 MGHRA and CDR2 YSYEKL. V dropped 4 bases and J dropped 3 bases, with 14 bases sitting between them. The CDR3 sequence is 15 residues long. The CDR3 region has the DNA TGCGCCAGCAGCCCCGGTTGGAGGGGAACAGATACGCAGTATTTT. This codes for CASSPGWRGTDTQYF.

The CDR3 reads CATSTGVRETQYF. CDR3 DNA sequence: TGTGCCACCAGTACGGGGGTAAGGGAGACCCAGTACTTC. The chain joins TRBV24-1 to TRBJ2-5; D perhaps matches TRBD2 (6 bases). V lost 6 bases and J 5 bases, leaving 12 bases between the germline ends. Germline loops: CDR1 KGHDR, CDR2 SFDVKD. The CDR3 is made up of 13 amino acids.